This record covers a single T cell receptor (beta chain). Its antigen is not identified. A read error may produce the germline difference seen at one junction end. Molecular-barcoded quantitative 5'-RACE produced these TCR beta libraries. A single record per CDR3 protein comes from TCRdb applying MiXCR to the 5' RACE reads. The sample consists of 700,000 to 850,000 distinct CDR3 sequences, about 11% of them appearing once. The germline V gene encodes CDR1 WSHSY and CDR2 SAAADI. The CDR3 sequence is 12 residues long. The data stem from a study of CD8 T cells in ankylosing spondylitis. Overall study results and limits: Blood of patients with ankylosing spondylitis appeared to be characterized by a TCR beta motif of seven or eight highly homologous variants.

The chain uses TRBV10-2 and TRBJ2-1, with D perhaps matching TRBD2 (6 bases). This sequence was found in a male donor with ankylosing spondylitis. The sequenced sample was blood, either unsorted or a sorted T cell fraction (not recorded which). The CDR3: CASSGTLHEQFF. CDR3 nucleotides: TGCGCCAGCTCCGGGACTCTCCATGAGCAGTTCTTT.